The present T cell receptor (beta chain) was sequenced within a study of response to subunit inactivated influenza vaccine. This clonotype showed up many times. Antigen: not known. Points from the study as a whole: The authors offered the suggestion that each seasonal influenza vaccination recruits few new T cells.

Each CDR3 protein is one row after TCRdb ran MiXCR on the RT-PCR reads. The top ten hold around 13% of the sample, which has around 470,000 distinct CDR3 sequences, approximately 7.3% seen once. This CDR3 spans 16 amino acids. The germline V gene encodes CDR1 LGHNA and CDR2 YNFKEQ. Trimming cost V 4 bases and J 8 bases; bases outside gene matches: 12. This receptor was identified in a man aged 50 to 69 who received an inactivated influenza vaccine. This chain joins TRBV4-2 and TRBJ2-1; TRBD2 matches at 9 bases. The sample was PBMCs from blood, taken about 24 months after vaccination. CDR3 loop: CASSPTYSGSWDEQFF. DNA of the CDR3: TGTGCCAGCAGCCCCACTTATAGCGGGAGTTGGGATGAGCAGTTCTTC.